The present T cell receptor beta chain was sequenced within a study of T cell changes during pregnancy in multiple sclerosis. V trimming: 5 bases; J trimming: 4 bases; junction bases outside the gene matches: 7. CDR1 SEHNR and CDR2 FQNEAQ come from the germline V gene (reference sequence). The CDR3 sequence is 14 residues long. Sequencing was performed with immunoSEQ multiplex PCR; in TCRdb, only in-frame clones are kept and a portion is missing. The sample consists of some 34,000 clones, around 93% of them appearing once. This TCR came from a female donor in good health, enrolled as a control in a pregnancy study. V and J are TRBV7-9 and TRBJ2-5, with TRBD2 identical over 7 bases. This specimen was CD4+ T cells from peripheral blood mononuclear cells, taken in the third trimester of pregnancy. The CDR3 protein is CASSRGTMGETQYF. In nucleotides, the CDR3 is TGTGCCAGCAGCCGCGGGACTATGGGAGAGACCCAGTACTTC.